This T cell receptor beta chain was sequenced during a study of early stage breast cancer tumors. Study-level information: ER+/PR+/HER2- status applied to about 80% of the 16 invasive breast tumors. General study points: Commonly generated sequences made up most enriched TCRB sequences shared between patients.

A word on this clone: No antigen is known for it.

Generated by immunoSEQ multiplex PCR, the TCRdb table keeps only in-frame clones and is missing some. Altogether 60,000 to 75,000 clones are present, approximately 84% being singletons, with the ten largest covering about 4.5%. CDR3 size: 14 residues. CDR1 and CDR2 (germline): MGHRA, YSYEKL. V lost 3 bases and J lost 7, with 13 bases in between. The chain recombines TRBV4-1 with TRBJ2-1; D gene unclear. The material sequenced was blood. The TCR originated in a person aged 35 to 50 with breast cancer. As DNA, the CDR3 is TGCGCCAGCAGCCACCCCCCGCACGGGAATGAGCAGTTCTTC. Translated, it gives CASSHPPHGNEQFF.